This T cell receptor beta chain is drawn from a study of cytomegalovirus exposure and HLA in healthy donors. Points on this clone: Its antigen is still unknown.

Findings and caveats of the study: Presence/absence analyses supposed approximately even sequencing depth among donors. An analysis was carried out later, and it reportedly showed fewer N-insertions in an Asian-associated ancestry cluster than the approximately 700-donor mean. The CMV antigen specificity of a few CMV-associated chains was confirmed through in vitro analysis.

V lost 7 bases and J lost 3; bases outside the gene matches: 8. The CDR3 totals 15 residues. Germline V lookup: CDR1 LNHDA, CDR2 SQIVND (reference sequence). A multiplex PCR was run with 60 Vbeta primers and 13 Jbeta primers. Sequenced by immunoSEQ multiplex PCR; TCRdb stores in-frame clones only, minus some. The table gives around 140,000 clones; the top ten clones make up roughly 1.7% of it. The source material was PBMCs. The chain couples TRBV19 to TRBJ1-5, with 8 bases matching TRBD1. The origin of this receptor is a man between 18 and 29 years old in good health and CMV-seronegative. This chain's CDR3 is CASTVGTGHNQPQHF. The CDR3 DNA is TGTGCCAGTACCGTGGGGACAGGACACAATCAGCCCCAGCATTTT. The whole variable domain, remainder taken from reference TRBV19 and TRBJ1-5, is DGGITQSPKYLFRKEGQNVTLSCEQNLNHDAMYWYRQDPGQGLRLIYYSQIVNDFQKGDIAEGYSVSREKKESFPLTVTSAQKNPTAFYLCASTVGTGHNQPQHFGDGTRLSIL.